This entry lists 16 T cell receptor beta chains sequenced from one sample in a study of cytomegalovirus exposure and HLA in healthy donors (dated by TCRdb to 2015 to 2018). Libraries were constructed by the immunoSEQ multiplex PCR assay. For the multiplex PCR, a mixture combining 60 forward primers for TCR Vbeta segments and 13 reverse primers for TCR Jbeta segments was used. As stored in TCRdb, this immuneACCESS dataset retains in-frame rearrangements with V and J assigned. A fraction of the clones does not appear; measured against another copy, unresolved V genes explain less than half of the discrepancy, and the remainder lacks a known reason. Counted in this sample were some 93,000 clones; less than 10% of them appeared once. The top ten clones comprise about 5% of the sample. The material sequenced was PBMCs. The receptors stem from a man aged 45-65 years in good health and CMV-seropositive.

In this sample, this clone turned up a few times. The CDR3 spells CASSSTGGVEQFF. The CDR3 coding sequence is TGCGCCAGCAGCTCCACAGGGGGCGTTGAGCAGTTCTTC. The chain is built from TRBV5-1 and TRBJ2-1; TRBD1 agrees at 9 bases. With V trimmed by 3 bases and J by 9 bases, 4 bases remained unmatched. The CDR3 has 13 amino acids. Germline lookup yields CDR1 SGHRS and CDR2 YFSETQ.

There are a few counts of this clone. The chain employs TRBV9 and TRBJ1-5; tentative D call: TRBD1 (5 bases). CDR1 is SGDLS and CDR2 is YYNGEE in the germline V gene. Between the trimmed V and J ends, which lost 1 base and 5 bases, there was a span of 10 bases. The CDR3 extends over 14 amino acids. The CDR3 is CASSVSGGDQPQHF. The CDR3 DNA follows: TGTGCCAGCAGCGTATCCGGGGGTGATCAGCCCCAGCATTTT.

The genes are TRBV5-6 and TRBJ2-5; 8 bases are a match to TRBD1. The germline V gene encodes CDR1 SGHDT and CDR2 YYEEEE. V shed 0 bases, J shed 1 base, and the junction held 2 bases outside the gene matches. This CDR3 contains 15 residues. The CDR3 DNA sequence: TGTGCCAGCAGCTTGGACAGGGGGGTCCAAGAGACCCAGTACTTC. Encoded protein: CASSLDRGVQETQYF.

This clone was found a few times. This chain joins TRBV30 and TRBJ1-6; D uncertain. This CDR3 comprises 15 residues. Germline V gene lookup returns CDR1 GTSNPN and CDR2 SVGIG (reference sequence). V lost 2 bases, J lost 9 bases, and 17 bases lay in between. The CDR3 DNA follows: TGTGCCTGGAGTCCTCCGGCAGGACTAAGTTCACCCCTCCACTTT. This gives the protein CAWSPPAGLSSPLHF.

Only a few counts were recorded for this clone. This chain joins TRBV29-1 and TRBJ2-7; 10 positions match TRBD1. V was pared by 7 bases and J by 4 bases, with 16 bases of the junction left unmatched. This CDR3 contains 16 residues. Germline V gives CDR1 SQVTM, CDR2 ANQGSEA. In nucleotides, the CDR3 is TGCAGCGCGCGGGGCCCTGACAGGGGGCGTACATACGAGCAGTACTTC. Encoded protein: CSARGPDRGRTYEQYF.

This clone was picked up a small number of times. The rearrangement links TRBV5-5 to TRBJ1-2; 7 nucleotides align to TRBD1. CDR3 length: 16 amino acids. J lost 2 bases, V lost 4 bases, and 11 bases had no gene match. CDR1 is SGHKS and CDR2 is YYEKEE in the germline V gene (reference sequence). CDR3 sequence (DNA): TGTGCCAGCAGCGAGGGACAGATTAACCTCAACTATGGCTACACCTTC. It translates to CASSEGQINLNYGYTF. Full variable domain (outside the CDR3, taken from reference TRBV5-5 and TRBJ1-2): DAGVTQSPTHLIKTRGQQVTLRCSPISGHKSVSWYQQVLGQGPQFIFQYYEKEERGRGNFPDRFSARQFPNYSSELNVNALLLGDSALYLCASSEGQINLNYGYTFGSGTRLTVV.

The rearrangement links TRBV30 to TRBJ2-7; 9 bases are a match to TRBD2. In germline, CDR1 is GTSNPN, CDR2 SVGIG (reference sequence). The CDR3 length is 13 residues. V shed 0 bases and J 7 bases; nucleotides not matched to a gene: 4. For the CDR3, the DNA is TGTGCCTGGAGTGTACAACTAGCGGGTGAGCAGTACTTC. This gives the protein CAWSVQLAGEQYF. Using reference TRBV30 and TRBJ2-7 for the parts outside the CDR3, the full variable domain is SQTIHQWPATLVQPVGSPLSLECTVEGTSNPNLYWYRQAAGRGLQLLFYSVGIGQISSEVPQNLSASRPQDRQFILSSKKLLLSDSGFYLCAWSVQLAGEQYFGPGTRLTVT.

The chain has TRBV7-2 and TRBJ2-2; no clear D gene. Germline V gene sequence: CDR1 SGHTA, CDR2 FQGNSA. Trimming cost V 4 bases and J 8 bases, with 8 bases left between them. There are 12 residues in the CDR3. The CDR3 region has the DNA TGTGCCAGCAGCTCGTCCGGGGGGGAGCTGTTTTTT. Its protein product is CASSSSGGELFF.

This clone was observed a handful of times. V usage is TRBV29-1 and J usage is TRBJ2-3, with 8 bases that match TRBD2. CDR3 length: 15 residues. Germline trimming cut 5 bases from V and 3 bases from J; bases unmatched to any gene: 10. The germline gives CDR1 SQVTM, CDR2 ANQGSEA. The CDR3 protein is CSVKLADRGTDTQYF. The CDR3 DNA sequence: TGCAGCGTTAAACTAGCGGACCGTGGGACAGATACGCAGTATTTT.

Details on this clone: Sequence at one end of the junction differs from germline and may be a read error. This chain joins TRBV28 and TRBJ2-7; 10 positions match TRBD1. The CDR3 runs to 15 residues. The germline gives CDR1 MDHEN, CDR2 SYDVKM. CDR3 nucleotides: TGTGCCAGCCTACCCGGGGACAGGGGAACCTACGCGCAGTACTTC. Its protein product is CASLPGDRGTYAQYF.

CDR3 in amino acids: CASSIGLVDEQFF. The DNA of the CDR3 is TGTGCCAGTAGTATCGGACTAGTGGATGAGCAGTTCTTC. This sequence joins TRBV19 and TRBJ2-1; 7 bases match TRBD2. Germline V gene sequence: CDR1 LNHDA, CDR2 SQIVND (reference sequence). V was pared by 3 bases and J by 8 bases, with 4 bases of the junction left unmatched. This CDR3 comprises 13 residues.

This chain uses TRBV2 with TRBJ2-3; weak D call: TRBD2 (6 bases). Germline CDR1 SNHLY, CDR2 FYNNEI. The CDR3 extends over 13 amino acids. V lost 8 bases to trimming and J lost 0 bases, with 9 bases between them. CDR3: CASRDSSTDTQYF. Here the CDR3 DNA reads TGTGCCAGCCGGGACTCGAGCACAGATACGCAGTATTTT.

This clone was observed many times. J is TRBJ1-1 and V is TRBV13; the D gene is possibly TRBD1 (5 bases). CDR1 and CDR2 from the germline V gene are PRHDT and FYEKMQ (reference sequence). V was trimmed by 5 bases and J by 10 bases, leaving 23 bases between them. The CDR3 sequence is 15 residues long. In DNA form, the CDR3 reads TGTGCCAGCAGCCTTGGGACTGGCCACCCTGAAGCAGCTTTCTTT. It encodes CASSLGTGHPEAAFF.

In this sample, this clone turned up a few times. The chain employs TRBV6-5 and TRBJ2-2; 9 nucleotides align to TRBD1. CDR1 is MNHEY, CDR2 SVGAGI, per germline. The V gene end was trimmed by 8 bases and the J gene end by 7 bases; junction bases not matched to a gene: 5. The CDR3 spans 13 residues. The DNA of the CDR3 is TGTGCCAGCGGGGGACAGGGCTTCGGGGAGCTGTTTTTT. This encodes CASGGQGFGELFF.

The chain carries TRBV11-2 and TRBJ2-7; 8 nucleotides agree with TRBD2. This CDR3 contains 13 residues. Germline V gene lookup returns CDR1 SGHAT and CDR2 FQNNGV. V gave up 5 bases and J gave up 5 bases; unmatched junction bases: 5. The CDR3 spells CASSLSGGNEQYF. CDR3 nucleotides: TGTGCCAGCAGCCTCTCGGGGGGGAACGAGCAGTACTTC.

This clone showed up just a few times. CDR3 region: CASSLSGQGFSNQPQHF. CDR3 coding DNA: TGTGCCAGCAGTTTATCGGGACAGGGGTTCAGCAATCAGCCCCAGCATTTT. The gene calls are TRBV27 and TRBJ1-5; 10 nucleotides match TRBD1. Germline values: CDR1 MNHEY, CDR2 SMNVEV (reference sequence). V lost 0 bases and J lost 1; bases outside the gene matches: 3. The CDR3 is made up of 17 amino acids.